The T cell receptor (beta chain) under discussion was sequenced for a study of identical twins' blood T cells. Each CDR3 protein is one row after TCRdb ran MiXCR on the 5' RACE reads. The data show 350,000 to 450,000 distinct CDR3 sequences, more than 25% seen once. Germline V gene sequence: CDR1 LGHNA, CDR2 YSLEER. CDR3 length: 19 residues. V shed 0 bases and J 0 bases; nucleotides not matched to a gene: 6. This receptor was taken from a woman aged 18 to 55 in good health. The sample comprised PBMCs. The chain links TRBV4-3 to TRBJ2-1; 12 bases align to TRBD2. The CDR3 nucleotides are TGCGCCAGCAGCCAAGAACCTAGCGGGAGGGCCATCTCCTACAATGAGCAGTTCTTC. Translated: CASSQEPSGRAISYNEQFF.